This entry lists 23 T cell receptor beta chains sequenced from one sample in a study of blood T cells in healthy people across ages. The second PCR ran about 6 to 11 cycles with a sample-barcoded 5' primer and J-beta primers. TCRdb used MiXCR to reprocess the 5' RACE reads, holding one entry per CDR3 protein. The data show roughly 1.6 million distinct CDR3 sequences, with almost 35% seen just once and about 10% held by the top ten. The sample consisted of blood. The receptors stem from a woman aged 30 to 39 in good health.

This CDR3 is CASSAVFPYNEQFF. The CDR3 DNA reads as TGTGCCAGCAGCGCAGTTTTCCCCTACAATGAGCAGTTCTTC. The chain links TRBV11-2 to TRBJ2-1; D gene uncertain. Germline CDR1 reads SGHAT; CDR2 reads FQNNGV. This CDR3 spans 14 amino acids. The germline V and J ends were trimmed by 5 bases and 2 bases, with 10 bases remaining between them.

The rearrangement joins TRBV27 to TRBJ1-1, with TRBD1 identical over 7 bases. The germline CDR1 and CDR2 sequences are MNHEY and SMNVEV (reference sequence). Unmatched junction bases numbered 6, after V lost 3 bases and J lost 8 bases. The CDR3 has 13 amino acids. CDR3 residues: CASSFRQGWEAFF. The CDR3 nucleotides read TGTGCCAGCAGTTTCCGACAGGGTTGGGAAGCTTTCTTT.

This clonotype appeared once. This sequence joins TRBV20-1 and TRBJ2-6; 8 nucleotides agree with TRBD1. Germline CDR1 DFQATT, CDR2 SNEGSKA (reference sequence). Trimming took 0 bases from V and 0 from J; bases not matched to a gene: 10. The CDR3 extends over 19 amino acids. CDR3 sequence reads: CSAREGTGGAASGANVLTF. As DNA, the CDR3 is TGCAGTGCTAGAGAAGGAACAGGGGGAGCAGCCTCTGGGGCCAACGTCCTGACTTTC.

The chain recombines TRBV11-2 with TRBJ2-7; possibly TRBD1 or TRBD2 for D (6 bases each). V was pared by 4 bases and J by 3 bases, with 16 bases between. Per the germline V gene, CDR1 is SGHAT and CDR2 is FQNNGV. The CDR3 is 15 amino acids. CDR3 in amino acids: CASSSPLRGHYEQYF. The CDR3, as DNA: TGTGCCAGCAGCTCACCACTACGGGGGCACTACGAGCAGTACTTC. Together with reference TRBV11-2 and TRBJ2-7, the CDR3 gives the full variable domain: EAGVAQSPRYKIIEKRQSVAFWCNPISGHATLYWYQQILGQGPKLLIQFQNNGVVDDSQLPKDRFSAERLKGVDSTLKIQPAKLEDSAVYLCASSSPLRGHYEQYFGPGTRLTVT.

Only a few counts were recorded for this clonotype. The rearrangement joins TRBV20-1 to TRBJ1-2; no definite D call. CDR3 length: 13 residues. Trimming took off 6 bases at V and 4 bases at J, with 15 bases between the two ends. Germline loops: CDR1 DFQATT, CDR2 SNEGSKA (reference sequence). CDR3 sequence reads: CSASRTQSYGYTF. DNA for the CDR3: TGCAGTGCCAGCAGGACTCAAAGCTATGGCTACACCTTC.

This clonotype has at least ten counts. V and J are TRBV10-3 and TRBJ2-1; tentatively, D is TRBD1 or TRBD2 (5 bases each). Germline V gene sequence: CDR1 ENHRY, CDR2 SYGVKD. Trimming shortened V by 3 bases and J by 4 bases, and 25 bases separated the two germline ends. The CDR3 runs 19 residues. This CDR3 reads CAISDPREKAEKGYNEQFF. The CDR3 DNA reads as TGTGCCATCAGTGATCCCAGGGAGAAAGCGGAGAAGGGATACAATGAGCAGTTCTTC.

J is TRBJ1-1 and V is TRBV4-2; D unresolved. CDR3 length: 14 residues. CDR1 is LGHNA, CDR2 YNFKEQ, per germline. Trimming pared 0 bases from V and 2 bases from J, leaving 7 bases between. Written as DNA, the CDR3 is TGTGCCAGCAGCCAAGAGATAGGAAACACTGAAGCTTTCTTT. The encoded protein is CASSQEIGNTEAFF.

A note on this clonotype: The conserved phenylalanine or tryptophan normally closing the CDR3 is absent here, so this likely arose from a read error. The CDR3 DNA reads as TGTGCCATGGCAGGGGGGGGGGTCGATGAGCAGTTCTCC. It encodes CAMAGGGVDEQFS. The chain uses TRBV7-9 and TRBJ2-1, with D possibly called TRBD1 or TRBD2 (7 bases each). CDR1 is SEHNR, CDR2 FQNEAQ, per germline (reference sequence). The germline V and J ends were trimmed by 10 bases and 8 bases, with 18 bases remaining between them. The CDR3 is 13 residues long.

The chain employs TRBV7-9 and TRBJ2-7, with 9 bases lining up with TRBD1. Germline V gene sequence: CDR1 SEHNR, CDR2 FQNEAQ (reference sequence). This CDR3 is 15 amino acids long. J was trimmed by 2 bases and V by 5 bases; bases with no gene match: 7. The CDR3 protein is CASSARDRATYEQYF. The CDR3 region has the DNA TGTGCCAGCAGCGCCCGGGACAGGGCTACCTACGAGCAGTACTTC.

The chain uses TRBV7-2 and TRBJ2-3, with 10 bases fitting TRBD2. This CDR3 comprises 14 residues. Unmatched junction bases numbered 11, after V lost 7 bases and J lost 10 bases. Germline V gives CDR1 SGHTA, CDR2 FQGNSA. CDR3 in DNA: TGTGCCAGCACGGCACTGATAGCGGGAGGACCGCAGTATTTT. Translated, it gives CASTALIAGGPQYF.

The J gene is TRBJ1-2, the V gene TRBV7-9; D gene ambiguous. The CDR3 is made up of 16 amino acids. Trimming shortened V by 5 bases and J by 4 bases, and 20 bases separated the two germline ends. CDR1 and CDR2 (germline): SEHNR, FQNEAQ (reference sequence). CDR3 bases: TGTGCCAGCAGCCCTCGTGGGCAGGTCCTATCCTATGGCTACACCTTC. This translates into CASSPRGQVLSYGYTF.

The chain recombines TRBV15 with TRBJ1-2; D uncertain. V was cut by 3 bases and J by 4 bases, with 18 bases left in between. Germline V lookup: CDR1 LNHNV, CDR2 YYDKDF (reference sequence). The length of the CDR3 is 16 residues. In DNA, the CDR3 is TGTGCCACCAGCAGCGATACCTTACCGTCCCTCTATGGCTACACCTTC. Protein product: CATSSDTLPSLYGYTF.

V and J are TRBV12-3 or TRBV12-4 and TRBJ1-4, with 7 nucleotides matching TRBD1. This CDR3 spans 13 amino acids. Trimming took 9 bases from V and 7 from J; bases not matched to a gene: 8. CDR3 amino acids: CASGGQSPEKLFF. Written as DNA, the CDR3 is TGTGCCAGTGGGGGACAGTCACCTGAAAAACTGTTTTTT.

This clonotype turned up a few times. J is TRBJ2-7 and V is TRBV6-5, with TRBD2 matching over 7 bases. The CDR3 runs to 15 residues. Germline CDR1 is MNHEY and CDR2 is SVGAGI. V gave up 7 bases and J gave up 2 bases; unmatched junction bases: 11. The CDR3 is CASKLVGGPPYEQYF. The CDR3, as DNA: TGTGCCAGCAAGTTGGTGGGAGGGCCCCCCTACGAGCAGTACTTC.

Comment on this clonotype: A much larger clone lies a single base off, so this may be a read error. The chain couples TRBV29-1 to TRBJ2-4; 8 bases match TRBD2. The J call is uncertain, as TRBJ2-5 better fits the DNA end. The germline gives CDR1 SQVTM, CDR2 ANQGSEA. This CDR3 region has 17 residues. In DNA form, the CDR3 reads TGCAGCGTTGTCGAAAGTCCTCGGACTAGCAGGAGAGAGACCCAGTACTTC. As protein: CSVVESPRTSRRETQYF.

The gene calls are TRBV27 and TRBJ1-2, with a weak D call TRBD1 (6 bases). The CDR3 is 13 amino acids. Germline assignment: CDR1 MNHEY and CDR2 SMNVEV (reference sequence). Trimming removed 6 bases at V and 6 bases at J, with 14 bases between. This CDR3 is CASRGGRGHGYTF. CDR3 in DNA: TGTGCCAGCAGGGGAGGCAGGGGACATGGCTACACCTTC.

This clonotype was detected many times. The chain uses TRBV7-2 and TRBJ2-3; 8 bases agree with TRBD2. Germline CDR1 is SGHTA and CDR2 is FQGNSA. The CDR3 contains 15 residues. Trimming cost V 3 bases and J 3 bases; bases outside gene matches: 5. Here the CDR3 DNA reads TGTGCCAGCAGCTTGGTAGCGGGAAGGACAGATACGCAGTATTTT. It is translated as CASSLVAGRTDTQYF.

V usage is TRBV5-1 and J usage is TRBJ2-1; D possibly matches TRBD1 or TRBD2 (5 bases each). Trimming shortened V by 4 bases and J by 2 bases, and 13 bases separated the two germline ends. CDR1 SGHRS and CDR2 YFSETQ come from the germline V gene. The length of the CDR3 is 15 residues. CDR3 sequence (DNA): TGCGCCAGCAGCGCCGTGGGGGTAGCCTACAATGAGCAGTTCTTC. Its protein is CASSAVGVAYNEQFF.

The table lists this clonotype with a few counts. The V call is TRBV7-3, the J call TRBJ2-3; D uncertain. Germline CDR1 SGHTA, CDR2 FQGTGA. Trimming cost V 5 bases and J 5 bases, with 11 bases left between them. The CDR3 length is 13 residues. CDR3 region: CASSAWTGDTQYF. The DNA of the CDR3 is TGTGCCAGCAGCGCATGGACGGGAGATACGCAGTATTTT.

This clonotype was counted only a few times. V is TRBV6-5 and J is TRBJ2-1, with TRBD1 matching 11 bases. The CDR3 sequence is 16 residues long. Germline-derived CDR1 and CDR2 are MNHEY and SVGAGI. V lost 5 bases and J lost 7; bases outside the gene matches: 10. CDR3 in DNA: TGTGCCAGCAGTCATCTCCCGGGACAGGGGGGAAATGAGCAGTTCTTC. Translated: CASSHLPGQGGNEQFF.

The V gene is TRBV18, the J gene TRBJ1-2, with D unclear. This CDR3 has 14 amino acids. CDR1 is KGHSH and CDR2 is LQKENI in the germline V gene. V was clipped by 3 bases and J by 4 bases, with 12 bases between them. CDR3 region: CASSPGDPAYGYTF. CDR3 nucleotides: TGTGCCAGCTCACCTGGCGACCCAGCCTATGGCTACACCTTC.

The rearrangement links TRBV20-1 to TRBJ1-6; the D is unclear. This CDR3 has 12 amino acids. The germline gives CDR1 DFQATT, CDR2 SNEGSKA (reference sequence). Deletions cut 5 bases from V and 11 bases from J, with 13 bases between. The CDR3 loop is CSAPPLPAPLHF. In nucleotides, the CDR3 is TGCAGTGCTCCCCCCCTGCCGGCACCCCTCCACTTT.

In its sample, this clonotype was seen a few times. This CDR3 reads CASSFTGGVGYTF. In DNA form, the CDR3 reads TGTGCCAGCAGCTTCACAGGGGGCGTTGGCTACACCTTC. This chain links TRBV7-2 with TRBJ1-2; TRBD1 matches at 9 bases. J gave up 7 bases and V 3 bases, and 3 bases lay outside the gene matches. Germline V gene data show CDR1 as SGHTA and CDR2 as FQGNSA. CDR3 size: 13 residues.